The 26 T cell receptor beta chains below come from one sample, sequenced in a study of blood T cell repertoires in COVID-19. Sequencing used immunoSEQ multiplex PCR; TCRdb keeps in-frame clones, though not all of them. The sample shows about 120,000 clones, roughly 84% of them seen only once. The sequenced sample consisted of peripheral blood. These TCRs come from a man in his forties or fifties with acute or convalescent COVID-19.

The chain has TRBV28 and TRBJ2-3; 9 nucleotides match TRBD1. Germline V gene lookup returns CDR1 MDHEN and CDR2 SYDVKM. The CDR3 extends over 15 amino acids. V lost 6 bases, J lost 4 bases, and 8 bases stayed unmatched. CDR3: CASSARGQGSDTQYF. CDR3 nucleotides: TGTGCCAGCAGCGCGAGGGGACAGGGTTCAGATACGCAGTATTTT.

The chain links TRBV9 to TRBJ2-1; D is perhaps TRBD1 (5 bases). V was trimmed by 0 bases and J by 4 bases, leaving 14 bases between them. Germline CDR1 is SGDLS and CDR2 is YYNGEE. The CDR3 contains 16 residues. CDR3 in amino acids: CASSVEAHQGYNEQFF. CDR3 sequence (DNA): TGTGCCAGCAGCGTAGAGGCACATCAGGGATACAATGAGCAGTTCTTC. The whole variable domain, filled in from reference TRBV9 and TRBJ2-1, reads DSGVTQTPKHLITATGQRVTLRCSPRSGDLSVYWYQQSLDQGLQFLIQYYNGEERAKGNILERFSAQQFPDLHSELNLSSLELGDSALYFCASSVEAHQGYNEQFFGPGTRLTVL.

The chain employs TRBV28 and TRBJ1-5; 7 positions agree with TRBD1. V was clipped by 6 bases and J by 3 bases; unmatched bases: 5. This CDR3 comprises 14 residues. Germline V gene sequence: CDR1 MDHEN, CDR2 SYDVKM. The CDR3 bases are TGTGCCAGCAGGCCACAGGGGTTCAATCAGCCCCAGCATTTT. Translated: CASRPQGFNQPQHF.

V usage is TRBV6-5 and J usage is TRBJ2-7; the match to TRBD1 covers 10 bases. The CDR3 is 13 residues long. Germline V gives CDR1 MNHEY, CDR2 SVGAGI. V gave up 6 bases and J gave up 5 bases; unmatched junction bases: 4. CDR3 in amino acids: CASRDRGRNEQYF. As DNA, the CDR3 is TGTGCCAGCAGAGACAGGGGGCGAAACGAGCAGTACTTC.

J is TRBJ1-5 and V is TRBV10-1; TRBD1 aligns across 11 bases. Looked up from germline, CDR1 is WNHNN and CDR2 is SYGVQD (reference sequence). The V gene end was trimmed by 5 bases and the J gene end by 0 bases; junction bases not matched to a gene: 6. The CDR3 length is 17 residues. In DNA, the CDR3 is TGCGCCAGCAGTCCGGGACAGGGGGATATTAGCAATCAGCCCCAGCATTTT. Its translation: CASSPGQGDISNQPQHF.

The chain links TRBV2 to TRBJ1-5; tentative D call: TRBD1 (5 bases). The ends were cut back, 6 bases at V and 11 bases at J, with 11 bases in the middle. CDR1 and CDR2 from the germline V gene are SNHLY and FYNNEI. The CDR3 spans 11 residues. The CDR3 DNA reads TGTGCCAGCAGCGCTTGGGGGGCCCAGCATTTT. Amino acids: CASSAWGAQHF.

This chain uses TRBV7-9 with TRBJ2-7; possibly TRBD1 for D (6 bases). The germline V gene encodes CDR1 SEHNR and CDR2 FQNEAQ (reference sequence). The CDR3 extends over 13 amino acids. V was cut by 4 bases and J by 0 bases, with 7 bases left in between. The CDR3 region has the DNA TGTGCCAGCAGCTCGGGACACTCCTACGAGCAGTACTTC. Translated, it gives CASSSGHSYEQYF.

Written as DNA, the CDR3 is TGTGCCAGCAGTTACACGGGGGGGAAACAAGAGACCCAGTACTTC. Protein product: CASSYTGGKQETQYF. V and J are TRBV6-5 and TRBJ2-5; 8 bases line up with TRBD2. Trimming took 2 bases from V and 2 from J; bases not matched to a gene: 4. Germline CDR1 is MNHEY and CDR2 is SVGAGI. This CDR3 comprises 15 residues.

The chain carries TRBV24-1 and TRBJ2-1; a possible D gene is TRBD2 (6 bases). V was clipped by 1 base and J by 5 bases, with 14 bases between them. The length of the CDR3 is 16 residues. Per germline, CDR1 KGHDR and CDR2 SFDVKD. Here the CDR3 reads CATSDFRRARDNEQFF. CDR3 sequence (DNA): TGTGCCACCAGTGATTTTCGGAGGGCTAGGGACAATGAGCAGTTCTTC.

The V and J genes are TRBV28 and TRBJ2-3; 7 nucleotides line up with TRBD2. CDR1 and CDR2 (germline): MDHEN, SYDVKM. This CDR3 spans 14 amino acids. Trimming cost V 6 bases and J 6 bases; bases outside gene matches: 9. The CDR3 loop reads CASRSGGSRDTQYF. The CDR3 coding sequence is TGTGCCAGCAGGTCGGGCGGGAGTAGGGATACGCAGTATTTT.

This chain uses TRBV6-6 with TRBJ2-6; D gene unclear. This CDR3 has 15 amino acids. Germline CDR1 and CDR2: MNHNY and SVGAGI (reference sequence). Trimming took 0 bases from V and 4 from J, leaving 7 bases between them. The CDR3 coding sequence is TGTGCCAGCAGTTACTCGCGAGCAGGGGCCAACGTCCTGACTTTC. Translating gives CASSYSRAGANVLTF.

The V gene is TRBV6-4, the J gene TRBJ2-3, with D possibly being TRBD2 (5 bases). The CDR3 extends over 15 amino acids. Trimming cost V 0 bases and J 4 bases, with 11 bases left between them. Germline V CDR1 and CDR2: MRHNA, SNTAGT. CDR3 protein: CASSDSTRGSDTQYF. In DNA, the CDR3 is TGTGCCAGCAGTGACTCAACTAGAGGCTCAGATACGCAGTATTTT.

The chain is built from TRBV4-1 and TRBJ2-3, with D possibly being TRBD2 (7 bases). Germline lookup yields CDR1 MGHRA and CDR2 YSYEKL. The V end lost 1 base, the J end lost 6 bases, and 14 bases lay between the germline ends. The CDR3 is 15 residues long. The CDR3 reads CASSQGLARGDTQYF. CDR3 DNA sequence: TGCGCCAGCAGCCAAGGACTAGCTAGGGGGGATACGCAGTATTTT.

This chain links TRBV6-2 or TRBV6-3 with TRBJ2-1, with 9 bases that match TRBD2. Germline-derived CDR1 and CDR2 are MNHEY and SVGEGT. The CDR3 sequence is 15 residues long. V trimming: 2 bases; J trimming: 8 bases; junction bases outside the gene matches: 7. CDR3 loop: CASSYGTSYRDEQFF. The CDR3 coding sequence is TGTGCCAGCAGTTACGGGACTAGCTATCGGGATGAGCAGTTCTTC.

The J gene is TRBJ2-1, the V gene TRBV4-3, with 7 nucleotides matching TRBD1. There are 17 residues in the CDR3. The germline V gene encodes CDR1 LGHNA and CDR2 YSLEER. The ends lost 3 bases at V and 6 bases at J; junction bases unmatched: 14. CDR3 loop: CASSQTYQDRLTNEQFF. As DNA, the CDR3 is TGCGCCAGCAGCCAGACCTACCAGGACAGGCTGACCAATGAGCAGTTCTTC.

The V call is TRBV7-3, the J call TRBJ2-5; 10 nucleotides line up with TRBD2. CDR1 SGHTA and CDR2 FQGTGA come from the germline V gene. With 5 bases clipped from V and 0 bases from J, the junction kept 6 bases outside the gene matches. The CDR3 is 16 residues long. The CDR3 here is CASSTGTSAYQETQYF. DNA for the CDR3: TGTGCCAGCAGCACTGGGACTAGCGCGTACCAAGAGACCCAGTACTTC.

The rearrangement links TRBV7-9 to TRBJ2-2, with TRBD2 as a possible D gene (5 bases). V was cut by 5 bases and J by 8 bases, with 21 bases left in between. CDR1 and CDR2 (germline): SEHNR, FQNEAQ (reference sequence). The CDR3 loop spans 16 amino acids. The CDR3 sequence is CASSPRPLLVSGELFF. The CDR3 DNA reads as TGTGCCAGCAGCCCCCGCCCCCTACTAGTATCGGGGGAGCTGTTTTTT. The entire variable domain, with the rest obtained from reference TRBV7-9 and TRBJ2-2, is as follows: DTGVSQNPRHKITKRGQNVTFRCDPISEHNRLYWYRQTLGQGPEFLTYFQNEAQLEKSRLLSDRFSAERPKGSFSTLEIQRTEQGDSAMYLCASSPRPLLVSGELFFGEGSRLTVL.

Written as DNA, the CDR3 is TGTGCCAGCAGCTTGGGACTAGCGGAGGGGACCCAGTACTTC. Its translation: CASSLGLAEGTQYF. The chain carries TRBV5-4 and TRBJ2-5, with 9 nucleotides matching TRBD2. The length of the CDR3 is 14 residues. Germline values: CDR1 SGHNT, CDR2 YYREEE (reference sequence). V shed 0 bases and J 7 bases; nucleotides not matched to a gene: 4.

The chain has TRBV6-5 and TRBJ1-2, with D possibly matching TRBD1 (5 bases). Germline assignment: CDR1 MNHEY and CDR2 SVGAGI. Trimming stripped 0 bases from V and 4 bases from J, with 15 bases between. The CDR3 totals 16 residues. In nucleotides, the CDR3 is TGTGCCAGCAGTTACTCGAGGCAGGGCAGCGTCTATGGCTACACCTTC. As protein: CASSYSRQGSVYGYTF.

V gene TRBV4-2 combines with J gene TRBJ2-3; maybe TRBD1 (7 bases). The germline CDR1 and CDR2 sequences are LGHNA and YNFKEQ. The CDR3 totals 16 residues. Trimming cost V 0 bases and J 4 bases, with 14 bases left between them. CDR3: CASSQDQGGHADTQYF. CDR3 DNA sequence: TGTGCCAGCAGCCAAGATCAGGGGGGACATGCAGATACGCAGTATTTT.

The CDR3 loop reads CASSPPQGGTDTQYF. The CDR3 region has the DNA TGTGCCAGCTCCCCCCCACAGGGGGGCACAGATACGCAGTATTTT. The V call is TRBV18, the J call TRBJ2-3; TRBD1 aligns across 8 bases. V shed 6 bases, J shed 1 base, and the junction held 6 bases outside the gene matches. This CDR3 is built from 15 residues. Per the germline V gene, CDR1 is KGHSH and CDR2 is LQKENI.

The rearrangement uses TRBV11-1 and TRBJ2-7; a weak D match, TRBD1 (6 bases). Germline V gene data show CDR1 as SGHAT and CDR2 as FQDESV (reference sequence). V lost 3 bases, J lost 2 bases, and 14 bases lay in between. The CDR3 contains 15 residues. This CDR3 reads CASSLLSGVAYEQYF. The CDR3, as DNA: TGTGCCAGCAGCTTGTTATCAGGGGTGGCCTACGAGCAGTACTTC. The full variable domain, completed using reference TRBV11-1 and TRBJ2-7, is EAEVAQSPRYKITEKSQAVAFWCDPISGHATLYWYRQILGQGPELLVQFQDESVVDDSQLPKDRFSAERLKGVDSTLKIQPAELGDSAMYLCASSLLSGVAYEQYFGPGTRLTVT.

The chain employs TRBV2 and TRBJ2-1; 14 nucleotides align to TRBD2. Germline V lookup: CDR1 SNHLY, CDR2 FYNNEI. There are 17 residues in the CDR3. V lost 6 bases and J lost 1; bases outside the gene matches: 5. CDR3 in amino acids: CASSRGLAGGSYNEQFF. In nucleotides, the CDR3 is TGTGCCAGCAGCCGCGGACTAGCGGGAGGTTCCTACAATGAGCAGTTCTTC.

In its sample, this clone was seen once. The chain combines TRBV18 with TRBJ2-3; 8 bases map to TRBD1. The CDR3 runs 16 residues. J was trimmed by 4 bases and V by 3 bases; bases with no gene match: 9. Looked up from germline, CDR1 is KGHSH and CDR2 is LQKENI. The CDR3 spells CASSPRQGMESDTQYF. The CDR3 nucleotides are TGTGCCAGCTCACCGCGACAGGGGATGGAGTCAGATACGCAGTATTTT.

V gene TRBV5-1 combines with J gene TRBJ2-4; D possibly corresponds to TRBD2 (6 bases). CDR1 is SGHRS, CDR2 YFSETQ, per germline. Trimming shortened V by 0 bases and J by 10 bases, and 26 bases separated the two germline ends. The CDR3 extends over 18 amino acids. DNA for the CDR3: TGCGCCAGCAGCTTGGTCCTAGCGACCCAAAAGGGCCCGGGGATTCAGTACTTC. Translation: CASSLVLATQKGPGIQYF. Using reference TRBV5-1 and TRBJ2-4 for the parts outside the CDR3, the full variable domain is KAGVTQTPRYLIKTRGQQVTLSCSPISGHRSVSWYQQTPGQGLQFLFEYFSETQRNKGNFPGRFSGRQFSNSRSEMNVSTLELGDSALYLCASSLVLATQKGPGIQYFGAGTRLSVL.

The CDR3 is CASSLESRYYEQYF. DNA of the CDR3: TGTGCCAGCAGCTTGGAGTCACGGTACTACGAGCAGTACTTC. The chain couples TRBV7-9 to TRBJ2-7; the D is unclear. Germline CDR1 SEHNR, CDR2 FQNEAQ (reference sequence). The CDR3 runs 14 residues. Trimming cost V 3 bases and J 3 bases, with 12 bases left between them.